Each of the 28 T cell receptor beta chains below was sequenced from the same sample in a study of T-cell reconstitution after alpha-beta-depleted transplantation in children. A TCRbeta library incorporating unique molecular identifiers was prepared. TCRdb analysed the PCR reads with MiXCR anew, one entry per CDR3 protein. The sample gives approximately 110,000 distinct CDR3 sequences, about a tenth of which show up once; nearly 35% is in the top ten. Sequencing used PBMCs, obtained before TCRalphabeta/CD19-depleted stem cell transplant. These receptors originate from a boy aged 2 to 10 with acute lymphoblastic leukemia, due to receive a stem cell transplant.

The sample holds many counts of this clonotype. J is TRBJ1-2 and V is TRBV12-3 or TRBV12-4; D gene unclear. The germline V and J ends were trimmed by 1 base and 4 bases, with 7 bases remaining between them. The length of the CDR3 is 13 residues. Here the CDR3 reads CASSLEVGYGYTF. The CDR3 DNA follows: TGTGCCAGCAGTTTAGAGGTGGGCTATGGCTACACCTTC.

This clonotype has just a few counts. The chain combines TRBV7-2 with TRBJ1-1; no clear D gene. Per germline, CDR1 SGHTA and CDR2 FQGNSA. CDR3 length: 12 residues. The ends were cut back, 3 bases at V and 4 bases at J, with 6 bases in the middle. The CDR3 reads CASSFSSTEAFF. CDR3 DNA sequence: TGTGCCAGCAGCTTCTCCAGCACTGAAGCTTTCTTT.

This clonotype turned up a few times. The DNA for the CDR3 is TGCAGTGCCAGGCCCCCACAGGGGTCGGGGGAGACCCAGTACTTC. Translated, it gives CSARPPQGSGETQYF. The chain employs TRBV20-1 and TRBJ2-5; 7 nucleotides align to TRBD1. With 6 bases clipped from V and 5 bases from J, the junction kept 15 bases outside the gene matches. The CDR3 has 15 residues. Germline V gene sequence: CDR1 DFQATT, CDR2 SNEGSKA (reference sequence).

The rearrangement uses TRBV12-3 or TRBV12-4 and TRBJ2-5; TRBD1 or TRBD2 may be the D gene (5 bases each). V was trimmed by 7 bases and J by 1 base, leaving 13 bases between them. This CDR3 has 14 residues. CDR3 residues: CASTKGAGQETQYF. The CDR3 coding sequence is TGTGCCAGCACCAAAGGGGCGGGCCAAGAGACCCAGTACTTC.

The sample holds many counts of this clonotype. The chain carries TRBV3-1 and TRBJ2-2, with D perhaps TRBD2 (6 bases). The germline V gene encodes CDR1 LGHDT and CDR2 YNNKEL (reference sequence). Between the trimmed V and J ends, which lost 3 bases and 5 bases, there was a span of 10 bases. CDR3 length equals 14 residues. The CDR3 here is CASSHASGTGELFF. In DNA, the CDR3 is TGTGCCAGCAGCCATGCAAGCGGGACCGGGGAGCTGTTTTTT.

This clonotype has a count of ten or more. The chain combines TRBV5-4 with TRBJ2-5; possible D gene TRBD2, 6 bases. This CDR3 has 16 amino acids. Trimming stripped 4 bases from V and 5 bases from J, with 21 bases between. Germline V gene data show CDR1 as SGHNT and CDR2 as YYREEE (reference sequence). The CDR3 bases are TGTGCCAGCAGCCCCAGAGGTGCGGGTGGGGGGGAGACCCAGTACTTC. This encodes CASSPRGAGGGETQYF.

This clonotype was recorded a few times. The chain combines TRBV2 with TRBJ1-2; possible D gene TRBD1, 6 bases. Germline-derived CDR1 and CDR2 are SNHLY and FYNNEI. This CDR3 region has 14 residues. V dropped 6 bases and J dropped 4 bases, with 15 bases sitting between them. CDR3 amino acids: CASRDTGPVYGYTF. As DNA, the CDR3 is TGTGCCAGCAGGGATACAGGGCCCGTCTATGGCTACACCTTC.

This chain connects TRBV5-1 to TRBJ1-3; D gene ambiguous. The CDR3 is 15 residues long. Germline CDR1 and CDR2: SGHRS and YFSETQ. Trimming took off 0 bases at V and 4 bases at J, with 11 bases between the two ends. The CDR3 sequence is CASSLGQVDGNTIYF. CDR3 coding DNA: TGCGCCAGCAGCTTGGGGCAGGTTGACGGAAACACCATATATTTT.

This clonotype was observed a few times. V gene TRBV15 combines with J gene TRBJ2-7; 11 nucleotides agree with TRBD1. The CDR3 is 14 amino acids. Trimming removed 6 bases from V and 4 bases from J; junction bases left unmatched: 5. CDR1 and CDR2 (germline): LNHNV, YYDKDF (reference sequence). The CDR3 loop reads CATRGGTGGYEQYF. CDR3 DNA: TGTGCCACCAGGGGGGGGACAGGGGGGTACGAGCAGTACTTC.

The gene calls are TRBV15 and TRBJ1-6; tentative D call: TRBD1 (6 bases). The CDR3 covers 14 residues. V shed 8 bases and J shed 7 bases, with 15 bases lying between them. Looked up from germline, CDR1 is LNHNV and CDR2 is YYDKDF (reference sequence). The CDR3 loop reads CATAIGGGNSPLHF. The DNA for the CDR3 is TGTGCCACCGCCATAGGGGGGGGGAATTCACCCCTCCACTTT. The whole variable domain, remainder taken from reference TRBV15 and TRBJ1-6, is DAMVIQNPRYQVTQFGKPVTLSCSQTLNHNVMYWYQQKSSQAPKLLFHYYDKDFNNEADTPDNFQSRRPNTSFCFLDIRSPGLGDTAMYLCATAIGGGNSPLHFGNGTRLTVT.

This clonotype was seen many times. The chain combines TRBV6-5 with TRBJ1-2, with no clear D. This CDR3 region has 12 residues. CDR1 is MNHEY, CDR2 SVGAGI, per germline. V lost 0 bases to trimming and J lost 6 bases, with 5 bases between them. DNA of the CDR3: TGTGCCAGCAGTTACTCGGGGAATGGCTACACCTTC. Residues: CASSYSGNGYTF.

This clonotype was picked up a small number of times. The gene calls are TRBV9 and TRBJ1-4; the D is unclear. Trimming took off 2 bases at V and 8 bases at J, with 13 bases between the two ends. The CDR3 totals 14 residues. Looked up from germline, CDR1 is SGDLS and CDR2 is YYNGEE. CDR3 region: CASSVGPEREKLFF. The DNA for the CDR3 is TGTGCCAGCAGCGTGGGCCCGGAGCGGGAAAAACTGTTTTTT.

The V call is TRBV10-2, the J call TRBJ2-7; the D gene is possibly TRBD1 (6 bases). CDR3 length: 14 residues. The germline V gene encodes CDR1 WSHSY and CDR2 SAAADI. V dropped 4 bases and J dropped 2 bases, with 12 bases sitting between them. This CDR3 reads CASSAVTGTYEQYF. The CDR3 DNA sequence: TGCGCCAGCAGTGCGGTAACAGGGACCTACGAGCAGTACTTC.

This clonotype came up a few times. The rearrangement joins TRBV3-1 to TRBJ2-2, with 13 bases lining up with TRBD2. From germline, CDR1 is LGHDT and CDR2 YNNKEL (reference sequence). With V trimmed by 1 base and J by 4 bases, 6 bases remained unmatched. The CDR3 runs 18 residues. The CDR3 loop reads CASSQATLAGGVTGELFF. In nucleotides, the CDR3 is TGTGCCAGCAGCCAAGCAACACTAGCGGGAGGGGTCACCGGGGAGCTGTTTTTT.

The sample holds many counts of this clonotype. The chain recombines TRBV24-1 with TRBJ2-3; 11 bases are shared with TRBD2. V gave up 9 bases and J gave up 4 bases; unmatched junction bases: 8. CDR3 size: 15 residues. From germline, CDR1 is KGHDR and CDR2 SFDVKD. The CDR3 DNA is TGTGCCACCGGAACTAGCGGGAGTTTGTCAGATACGCAGTATTTT. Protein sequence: CATGTSGSLSDTQYF.

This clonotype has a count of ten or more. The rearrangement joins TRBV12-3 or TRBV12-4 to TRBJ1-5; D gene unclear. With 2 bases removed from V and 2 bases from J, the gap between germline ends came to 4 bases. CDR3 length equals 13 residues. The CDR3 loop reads CASSLQGNQPQHF. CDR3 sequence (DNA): TGTGCCAGCAGTTTACAGGGCAATCAGCCCCAGCATTTT.

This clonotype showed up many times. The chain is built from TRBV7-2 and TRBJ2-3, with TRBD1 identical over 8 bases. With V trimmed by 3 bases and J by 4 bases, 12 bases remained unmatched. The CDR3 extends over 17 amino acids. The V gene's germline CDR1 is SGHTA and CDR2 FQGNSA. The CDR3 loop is CASSLAGQGARSDTQYF. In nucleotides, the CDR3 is TGTGCCAGCAGCTTGGCCGGACAGGGTGCGAGGTCAGATACGCAGTATTTT.

DNA of the CDR3: TGTGCCAGCAGCCCGGAAATTAGCAATCAGCCCCAGCATTTT. It codes for CASSPEISNQPQHF. The chain uses TRBV7-6 and TRBJ1-5; D is uncertain. The V end was cut by 5 bases, the J end by 0 bases, with 8 bases between. The CDR3 length is 14 residues. Per the germline V gene, CDR1 is SGHVS and CDR2 is FNYEAQ.

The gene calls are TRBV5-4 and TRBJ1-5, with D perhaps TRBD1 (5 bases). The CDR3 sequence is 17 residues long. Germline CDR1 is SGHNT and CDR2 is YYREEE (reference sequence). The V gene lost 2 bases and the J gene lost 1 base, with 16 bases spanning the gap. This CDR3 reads CASSFGTPQGSNQPQHF. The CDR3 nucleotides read TGTGCCAGCAGCTTTGGGACTCCTCAAGGAAGCAATCAGCCCCAGCATTTT.

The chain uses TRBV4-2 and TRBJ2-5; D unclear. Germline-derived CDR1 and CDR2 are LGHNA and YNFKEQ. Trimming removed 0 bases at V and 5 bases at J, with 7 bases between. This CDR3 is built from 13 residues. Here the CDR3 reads CASSQEYWETQYF. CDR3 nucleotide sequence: TGTGCCAGCAGCCAAGAGTATTGGGAGACCCAGTACTTC.

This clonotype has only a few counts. DNA for the CDR3: TGTGCCAGCAGCGTAGAAGAGTACTCCTACAATGAGCAGTTCTTC. The encoded protein is CASSVEEYSYNEQFF. V gene TRBV9 combines with J gene TRBJ2-1, with no clear D. CDR3 length: 15 amino acids. Deletions cut 0 bases from V and 0 bases from J, with 7 bases between. Germline V lookup: CDR1 SGDLS, CDR2 YYNGEE.

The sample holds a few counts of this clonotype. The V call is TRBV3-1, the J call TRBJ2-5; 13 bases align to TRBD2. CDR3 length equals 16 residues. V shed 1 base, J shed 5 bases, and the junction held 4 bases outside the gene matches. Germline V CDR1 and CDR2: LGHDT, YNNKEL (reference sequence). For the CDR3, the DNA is TGTGCCAGCAGCCAAGGAGGGACTAGCGGGACTGAGACCCAGTACTTC. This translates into CASSQGGTSGTETQYF.

Here the CDR3 reads CASSLVAANYNEQFF. The CDR3 coding sequence is TGCGCCAGCAGCTTGGTTGCGGCCAATTACAATGAGCAGTTCTTC. This rearrangement joins TRBV5-1 to TRBJ2-1; D not resolved. The CDR3 is made up of 15 amino acids. Between the trimmed V and J ends, which lost 0 bases and 4 bases, there was a span of 11 bases. CDR1 and CDR2 (germline): SGHRS, YFSETQ.

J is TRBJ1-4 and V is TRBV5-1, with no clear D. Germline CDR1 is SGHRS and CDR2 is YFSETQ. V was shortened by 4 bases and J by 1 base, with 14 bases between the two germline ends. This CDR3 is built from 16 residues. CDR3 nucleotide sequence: TGCGCCAGCAGCCCCCCTGACGGCGGAACTAATGAAAAACTGTTTTTT. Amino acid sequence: CASSPPDGGTNEKLFF. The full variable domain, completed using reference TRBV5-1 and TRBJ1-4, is KAGVTQTPRYLIKTRGQQVTLSCSPISGHRSVSWYQQTPGQGLQFLFEYFSETQRNKGNFPGRFSGRQFSNSRSEMNVSTLELGDSALYLCASSPPDGGTNEKLFFGSGTQLSVL.

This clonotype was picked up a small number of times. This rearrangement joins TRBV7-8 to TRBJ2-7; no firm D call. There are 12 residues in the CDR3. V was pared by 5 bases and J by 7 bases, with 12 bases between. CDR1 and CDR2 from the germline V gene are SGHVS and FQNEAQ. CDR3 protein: CASSTNTGEQYF. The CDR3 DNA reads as TGTGCCAGCAGCACCAACACCGGGGAGCAGTACTTC.

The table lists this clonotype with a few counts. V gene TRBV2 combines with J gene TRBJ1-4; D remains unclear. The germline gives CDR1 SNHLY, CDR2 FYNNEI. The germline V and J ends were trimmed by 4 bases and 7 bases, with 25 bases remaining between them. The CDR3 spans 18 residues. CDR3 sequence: CASSGRTSPRSRSEKLFF. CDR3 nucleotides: TGTGCCAGCAGTGGACGAACCAGCCCACGTTCCCGCTCTGAAAAACTGTTTTTT.

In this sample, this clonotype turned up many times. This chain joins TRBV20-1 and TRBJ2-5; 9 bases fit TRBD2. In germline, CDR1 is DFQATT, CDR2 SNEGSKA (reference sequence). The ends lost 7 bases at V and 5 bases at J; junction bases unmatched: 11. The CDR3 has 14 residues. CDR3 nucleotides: TGCAGTGTAGACGGCGGGAGGGCCCGGGAGACCCAGTACTTC. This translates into CSVDGGRARETQYF.

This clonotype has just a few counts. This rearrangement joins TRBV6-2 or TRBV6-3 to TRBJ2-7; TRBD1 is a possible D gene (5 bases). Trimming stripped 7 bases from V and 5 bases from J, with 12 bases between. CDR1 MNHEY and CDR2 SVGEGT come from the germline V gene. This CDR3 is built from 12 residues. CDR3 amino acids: CASIDSRDEQYF. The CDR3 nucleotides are TGTGCCAGCATCGACAGCAGGGACGAGCAGTACTTC.